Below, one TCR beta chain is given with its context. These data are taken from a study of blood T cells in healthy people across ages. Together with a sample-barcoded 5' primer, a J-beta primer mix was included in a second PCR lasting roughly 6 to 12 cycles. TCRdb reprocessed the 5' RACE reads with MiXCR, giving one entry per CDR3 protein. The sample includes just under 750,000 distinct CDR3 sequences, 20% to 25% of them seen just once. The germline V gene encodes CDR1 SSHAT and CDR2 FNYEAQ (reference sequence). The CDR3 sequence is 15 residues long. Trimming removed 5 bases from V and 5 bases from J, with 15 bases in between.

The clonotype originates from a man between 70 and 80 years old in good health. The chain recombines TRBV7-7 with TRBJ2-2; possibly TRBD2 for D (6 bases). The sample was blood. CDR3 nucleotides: TGTGCCAGCAGCGAAAGACTAGTCGGTACCGGGGAGCTGTTTTTT. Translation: CASSERLVGTGELFF.